This T cell receptor beta chain was captured by sequencing in a study of T cell responses to AZD1222 COVID-19 vaccine. Study results and caveats: The span of vaccine-associated CD4 TCRs extended across spike, with dominance at 160-218 and 743-854. Elevations in Spike-specific TCR breadth and depth followed administration of two AZD1222 doses.

As regards this clone: Its specificity is unknown.

This CDR3 has 15 amino acids. Germline-derived CDR1 and CDR2 are KGHSH and LQKENI. After removal of 4 bases from V and 2 bases from J, the junction contained 6 bases not matched to a gene. TCRdb's copy holds only in-frame clones and misses some; the assay was immunoSEQ multiplex PCR. The table has approximately 140,000 clones, more than 90% seen once. This sequence joins TRBV18 and TRBJ1-2; TRBD1 matches at 8 bases. Sequencing used peripheral blood, obtained 28 days after the second AZD1222 dose. The TCR was taken from an adult who received the AZD1222 COVID-19 vaccine. The DNA for the CDR3 is TGTGCCAGCTCACAACAGGGGGGCATGAACTATGGCTACACCTTC. As protein: CASSQQGGMNYGYTF.